At least ten counts were recorded for the clone carrying this TCR beta chain. TCRdb reprocessed the reads via MiXCR and lists one record per CDR3 protein. The sample contains 300,000 or so distinct CDR3 sequences, 9.6% of which appear only once. This entry is derived from a study of T cell repertoires in cytomegalovirus infection. V was pared by 5 bases and J by 4 bases, with 16 bases of the junction left unmatched. This CDR3 contains 17 residues. Germline lookup yields CDR1 SGHVS and CDR2 FQNEAQ. This TCR came from a human donor in good health (CMV status not recorded). Some clones in this sample may be carry-over from other donors' samples. The sample comprised PBMCs. The V gene is TRBV7-8, the J gene TRBJ1-2, with 7 positions matching TRBD1. The CDR3 protein is CASSDRWGQGEGYGYTF. For the CDR3, the DNA is TGTGCCAGCAGCGACCGATGGGGGCAGGGGGAAGGCTATGGCTACACCTTC.